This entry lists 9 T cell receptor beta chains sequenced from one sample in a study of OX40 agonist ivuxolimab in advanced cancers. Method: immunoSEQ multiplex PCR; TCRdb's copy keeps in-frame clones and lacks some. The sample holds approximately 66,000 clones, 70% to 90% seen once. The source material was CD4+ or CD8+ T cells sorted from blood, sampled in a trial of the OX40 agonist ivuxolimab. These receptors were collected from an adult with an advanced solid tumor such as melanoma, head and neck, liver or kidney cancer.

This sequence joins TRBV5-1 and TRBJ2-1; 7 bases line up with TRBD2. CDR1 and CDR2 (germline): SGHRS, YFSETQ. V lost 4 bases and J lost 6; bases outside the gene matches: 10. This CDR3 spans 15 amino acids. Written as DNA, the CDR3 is TGCGCCAGCAGCCCCGGGACTACCCGGCCCAATGAGCAGTTCTTC. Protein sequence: CASSPGTTRPNEQFF.

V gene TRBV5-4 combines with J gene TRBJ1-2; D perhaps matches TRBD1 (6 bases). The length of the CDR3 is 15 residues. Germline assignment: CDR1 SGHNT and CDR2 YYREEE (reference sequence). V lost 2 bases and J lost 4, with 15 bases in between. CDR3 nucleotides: TGTGCCAGCAGCTTTTCACAGGGCGGAATCTATGGCTACACCTTC. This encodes CASSFSQGGIYGYTF.

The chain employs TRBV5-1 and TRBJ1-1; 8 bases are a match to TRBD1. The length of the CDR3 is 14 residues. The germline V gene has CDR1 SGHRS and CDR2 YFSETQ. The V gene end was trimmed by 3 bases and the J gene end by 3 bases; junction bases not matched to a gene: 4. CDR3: CASSSGQGHTEAFF. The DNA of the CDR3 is TGCGCCAGCAGCTCAGGACAGGGCCACACTGAAGCTTTCTTT.

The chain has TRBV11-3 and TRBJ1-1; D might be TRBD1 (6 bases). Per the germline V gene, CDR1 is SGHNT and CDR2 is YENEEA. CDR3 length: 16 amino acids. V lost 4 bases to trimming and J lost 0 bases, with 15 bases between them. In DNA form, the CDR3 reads TGTGCCAGCAGCTCCCGGACAGACCTTATGAACACTGAAGCTTTCTTT. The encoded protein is CASSSRTDLMNTEAFF.

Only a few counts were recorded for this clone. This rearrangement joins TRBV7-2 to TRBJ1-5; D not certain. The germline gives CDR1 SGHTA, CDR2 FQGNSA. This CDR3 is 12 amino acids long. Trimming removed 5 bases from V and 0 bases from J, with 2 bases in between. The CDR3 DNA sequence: TGTGCCAGCAGCGTTAGCAATCAGCCCCAGCATTTT. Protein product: CASSVSNQPQHF.

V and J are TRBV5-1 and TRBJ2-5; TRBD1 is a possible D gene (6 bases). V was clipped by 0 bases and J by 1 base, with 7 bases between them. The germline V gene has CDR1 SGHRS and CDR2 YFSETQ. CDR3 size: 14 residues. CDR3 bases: TGCGCCAGCAGCTTGGGGGGGCCCCAAGAGACCCAGTACTTC. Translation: CASSLGGPQETQYF.

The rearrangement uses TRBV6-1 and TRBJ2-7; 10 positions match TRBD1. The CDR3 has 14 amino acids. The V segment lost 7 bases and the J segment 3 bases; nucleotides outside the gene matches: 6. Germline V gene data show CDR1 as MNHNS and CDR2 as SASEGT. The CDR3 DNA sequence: TGTGCCAGCACGTACCGGGACAGGGGCTACGAGCAGTACTTC. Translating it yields CASTYRDRGYEQYF.

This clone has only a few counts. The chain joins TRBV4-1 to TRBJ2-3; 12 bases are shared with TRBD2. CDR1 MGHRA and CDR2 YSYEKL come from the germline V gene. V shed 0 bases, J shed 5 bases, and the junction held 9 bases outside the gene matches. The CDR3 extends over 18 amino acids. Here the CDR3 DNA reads TGCGCCAGCAGCCAAGACCAGCCGGCTAGCGGGGGGGGAGATACGCAGTATTTT. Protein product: CASSQDQPASGGGDTQYF.

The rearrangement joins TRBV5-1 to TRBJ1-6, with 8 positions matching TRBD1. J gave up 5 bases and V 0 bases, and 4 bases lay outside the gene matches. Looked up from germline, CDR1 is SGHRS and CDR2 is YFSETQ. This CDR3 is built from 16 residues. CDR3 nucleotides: TGCGCCAGCAGCTTGGGTACGGGACAGGATAATTCACCCCTCCACTTT. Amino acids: CASSLGTGQDNSPLHF.